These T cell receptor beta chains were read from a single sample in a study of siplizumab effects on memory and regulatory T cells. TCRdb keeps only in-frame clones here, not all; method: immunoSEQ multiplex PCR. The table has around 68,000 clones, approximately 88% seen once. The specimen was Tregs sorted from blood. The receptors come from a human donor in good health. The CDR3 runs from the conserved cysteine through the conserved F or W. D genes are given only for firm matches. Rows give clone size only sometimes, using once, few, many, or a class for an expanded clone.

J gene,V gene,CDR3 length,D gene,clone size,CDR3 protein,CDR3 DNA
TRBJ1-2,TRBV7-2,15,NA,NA,CASSTQGGTGYGYTF,TGTGCCAGCAGCACTCAAGGGGGAACAGGCTATGGCTACACCTTC
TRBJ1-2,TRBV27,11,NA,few,CASSLGVSYTF,TGTGCCAGCAGTTTAGGGGTTAGCTACACCTTC
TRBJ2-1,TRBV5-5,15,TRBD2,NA,CATRREGLRQGEQFF,TGTGCCACCCGTCGGGAGGGACTCCGTCAGGGTGAGCAGTTCTTC
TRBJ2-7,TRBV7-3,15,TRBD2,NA,CASSLGLAGSYEQYF,TGTGCCAGCAGCTTAGGCCTAGCGGGCTCCTACGAGCAGTACTTC
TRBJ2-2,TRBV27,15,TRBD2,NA,CASSTPAGGIGELFF,TGTGCCAGCAGTACCCCAGCGGGAGGAATCGGGGAGCTGTTTTTT
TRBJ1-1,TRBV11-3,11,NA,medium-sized,CASSLNTEAFF,TGTGCCAGCAGCTTAAACACTGAAGCTTTCTTT
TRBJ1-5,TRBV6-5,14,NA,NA,CASSYVSGDQPQHF,TGTGCCAGCAGTTACGTCTCGGGGGATCAGCCCCAGCATTTT
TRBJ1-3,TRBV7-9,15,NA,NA,CASSSRLGSGNTIYF,TGTGCCAGCAGCTCTCGCCTCGGCTCTGGAAACACCATATATTTT
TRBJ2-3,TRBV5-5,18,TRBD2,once,CASSFPGLAGGPRVTQYF,TGTGCCAGCAGCTTCCCCGGACTAGCGGGAGGCCCACGAGTTACGCAGTATTTT
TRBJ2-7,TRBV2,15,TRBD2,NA,CASMGQRERSYEQYF,TGTGCCAGCATGGGTCAGCGGGAGCGCTCCTACGAGCAGTACTTC
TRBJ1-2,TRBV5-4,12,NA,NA,CASSSLSYGYTF,TGTGCCAGCAGCTCCCTTAGCTATGGCTACACCTTC
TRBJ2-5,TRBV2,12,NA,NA,CASKEIQETQYF,TGTGCCAGCAAAGAGATCCAAGAGACCCAGTACTTC
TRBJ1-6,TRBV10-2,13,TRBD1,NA,CASGGTDNSPLHF,TGCGCCAGCGGAGGGACAGATAATTCACCCCTCCACTTT
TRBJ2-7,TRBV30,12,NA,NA,CAWSGLGYEQYF,TGTGCCTGGAGTGGGCTAGGATACGAGCAGTACTTC
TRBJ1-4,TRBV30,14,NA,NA,CAWNMGRGGEKLFF,TGTGCCTGGAATATGGGACGGGGTGGTGAAAAACTGTTTTTT
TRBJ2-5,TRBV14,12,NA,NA,CASSQGWETQYF,TGTGCCAGCAGCCAAGGGTGGGAGACCCAGTACTTC
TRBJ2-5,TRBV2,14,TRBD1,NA,CASVGQGVVETQYF,TGTGCCAGCGTCGGACAGGGAGTAGTAGAGACCCAGTACTTC
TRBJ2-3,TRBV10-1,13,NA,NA,CASSLHGTDTQYF,TGCGCCAGCAGTTTACACGGGACAGATACGCAGTATTTT
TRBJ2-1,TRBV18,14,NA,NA,CASSPGGRYNEQFF,TGTGCCAGCTCCCCCGGAGGCCGATACAATGAGCAGTTCTTC
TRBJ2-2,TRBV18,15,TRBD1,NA,CASSPYRGYTGELFF,TGTGCCAGCTCACCATACAGGGGATACACCGGGGAGCTGTTTTTT
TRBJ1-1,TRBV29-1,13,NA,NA,CSVEDRRNTEAFF,TGCAGCGTTGAAGACAGGAGGAACACTGAAGCTTTCTTT
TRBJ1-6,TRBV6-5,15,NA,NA,CASSYFGRGNSPLHF,TGTGCCAGCAGTTACTTCGGCAGGGGAAATTCACCCCTCCACTTT
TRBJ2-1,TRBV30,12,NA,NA,CAWRPFHNEQFF,TGTGCCTGGAGGCCTTTTCACAATGAGCAGTTCTTC
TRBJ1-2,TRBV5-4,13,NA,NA,CASSLEAGHGYTF,TGTGCCAGCAGCTTGGAGGCAGGCCATGGCTACACCTTC
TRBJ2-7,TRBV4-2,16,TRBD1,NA,CASSQDRGQGLYEQYF,TGTGCCAGCAGCCAAGATAGGGGACAGGGGCTATACGAGCAGTACTTC
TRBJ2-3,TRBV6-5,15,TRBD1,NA,CASSFRGPKTDTQYF,TGTGCCAGCAGTTTCAGGGGGCCGAAGACAGATACGCAGTATTTT
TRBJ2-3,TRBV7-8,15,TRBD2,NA,CASSFGTSGTDTQYF,TGTGCCAGCAGCTTCGGGACTAGCGGCACAGATACGCAGTATTTT